This entry describes one T cell receptor (beta chain). These data are taken from a study of technical replicates of blood from a few donors. Generated by immunoSEQ multiplex PCR, the TCRdb table keeps only in-frame clones and is missing some. The table shows 45,000 to 55,000 clones, with around 94% occurring only once. This CDR3 spans 13 amino acids. V trimming: 3 bases; J trimming: 5 bases; junction bases outside the gene matches: 1. The germline V gene encodes CDR1 SEHNR and CDR2 FQNEAQ (reference sequence). The sample comprised T cells isolated from PBMCs. The chain employs TRBV7-9 and TRBJ1-5, with TRBD1 matching 7 bases. The TCR comes from a human donor in good health. The CDR3 loop reads CASSFDRDQPQHF. CDR3 sequence (DNA): TGTGCCAGCAGCTTTGACAGGGATCAGCCCCAGCATTTT.